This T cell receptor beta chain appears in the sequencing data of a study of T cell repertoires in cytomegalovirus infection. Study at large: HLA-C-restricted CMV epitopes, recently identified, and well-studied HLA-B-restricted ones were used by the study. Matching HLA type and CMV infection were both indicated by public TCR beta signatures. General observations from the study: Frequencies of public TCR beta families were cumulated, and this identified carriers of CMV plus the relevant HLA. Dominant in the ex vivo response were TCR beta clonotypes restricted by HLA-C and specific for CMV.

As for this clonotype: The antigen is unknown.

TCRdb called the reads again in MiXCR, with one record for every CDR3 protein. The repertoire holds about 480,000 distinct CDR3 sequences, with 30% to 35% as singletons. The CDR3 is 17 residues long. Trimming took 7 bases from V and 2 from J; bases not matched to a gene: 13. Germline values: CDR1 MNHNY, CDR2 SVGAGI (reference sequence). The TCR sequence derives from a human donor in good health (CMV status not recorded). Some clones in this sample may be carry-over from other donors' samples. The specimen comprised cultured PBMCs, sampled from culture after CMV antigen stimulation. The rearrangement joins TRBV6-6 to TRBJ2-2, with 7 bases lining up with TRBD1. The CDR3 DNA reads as TGTGCCAGCAAACCCTACCCCGGGACAGATAACACCGGGGAGCTGTTTTTT. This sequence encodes CASKPYPGTDNTGELFF.